This TCR beta chain was documented in a study of T cell responses to AZD1222 COVID-19 vaccine. About the research overall: The study pooled second doses at about 4 or about 12 weeks.

Findings and limits, study-wide: Baseline serostatus was positive in only six or seven AZD1222 recipients.

Worth noting for this clone: Its antigen remains unidentified.

The data were produced by immunoSEQ multiplex PCR, yet TCRdb's version contains in-frame clones alone and is incomplete. The table lists 100,000 to 150,000 clones, approximately 85% of them singletons. The receptor's source is an adult in good health. Material: peripheral blood, obtained on day 0 of AZD1222 vaccination.

CDR3 nucleotide sequence: TGCGCCAGCAGCTTGGGTCAGGGAGGGAACACTGAAGCTTTCTTT. Its translation is CASSLGQGGNTEAFF. The chain has TRBV5-1 and TRBJ1-1, with a tentative D call TRBD1 (5 bases). Germline values: CDR1 SGHRS, CDR2 YFSETQ. The ends were cut back, 0 bases at V and 1 base at J, with 10 bases in the middle. The CDR3 runs to 15 residues.